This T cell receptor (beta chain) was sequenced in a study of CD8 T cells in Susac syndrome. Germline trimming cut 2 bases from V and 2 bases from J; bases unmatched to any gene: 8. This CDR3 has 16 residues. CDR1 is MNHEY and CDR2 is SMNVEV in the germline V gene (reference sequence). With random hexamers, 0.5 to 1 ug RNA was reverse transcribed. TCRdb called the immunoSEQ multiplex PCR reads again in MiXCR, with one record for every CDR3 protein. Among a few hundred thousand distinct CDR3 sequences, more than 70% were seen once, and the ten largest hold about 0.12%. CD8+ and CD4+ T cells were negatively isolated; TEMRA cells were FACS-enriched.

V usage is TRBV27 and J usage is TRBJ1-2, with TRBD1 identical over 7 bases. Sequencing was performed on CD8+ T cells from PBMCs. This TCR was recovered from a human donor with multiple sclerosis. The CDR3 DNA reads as TGTGCCAGCAGTTTAACGGGACAGTCGCCCAACTATGGCTACACCTTC. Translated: CASSLTGQSPNYGYTF.